The sequence of this T cell receptor (beta chain) was determined in a study of blood T cell repertoires in COVID-19. For the study at large: The analysed material was cDNA or gDNA that came from T cells, B-cell-depleted T cells, or PBMCs.

Libraries were prepared by immunoSEQ multiplex PCR; TCRdb keeps only in-frame clonotypes and omits some of them. The sample has roughly 150,000 clones; 85% to 90% are singletons. Trimming removed 4 bases from V and 0 bases from J; junction bases left unmatched: 14. CDR3 size: 18 residues. CDR1 SGDLS and CDR2 YYNGEE come from the germline V gene. The V gene is TRBV9, the J gene TRBJ2-3; 7 bases fit TRBD2. Sequenced: peripheral blood. The receptor's source is a man over 45 who had recovered from COVID-19. The DNA for the CDR3 is TGTGCCAGCAGCCTACTCCCCTCTAGCGGCACTAGCACAGATACGCAGTATTTT. Amino acids: CASSLLPSSGTSTDTQYF.